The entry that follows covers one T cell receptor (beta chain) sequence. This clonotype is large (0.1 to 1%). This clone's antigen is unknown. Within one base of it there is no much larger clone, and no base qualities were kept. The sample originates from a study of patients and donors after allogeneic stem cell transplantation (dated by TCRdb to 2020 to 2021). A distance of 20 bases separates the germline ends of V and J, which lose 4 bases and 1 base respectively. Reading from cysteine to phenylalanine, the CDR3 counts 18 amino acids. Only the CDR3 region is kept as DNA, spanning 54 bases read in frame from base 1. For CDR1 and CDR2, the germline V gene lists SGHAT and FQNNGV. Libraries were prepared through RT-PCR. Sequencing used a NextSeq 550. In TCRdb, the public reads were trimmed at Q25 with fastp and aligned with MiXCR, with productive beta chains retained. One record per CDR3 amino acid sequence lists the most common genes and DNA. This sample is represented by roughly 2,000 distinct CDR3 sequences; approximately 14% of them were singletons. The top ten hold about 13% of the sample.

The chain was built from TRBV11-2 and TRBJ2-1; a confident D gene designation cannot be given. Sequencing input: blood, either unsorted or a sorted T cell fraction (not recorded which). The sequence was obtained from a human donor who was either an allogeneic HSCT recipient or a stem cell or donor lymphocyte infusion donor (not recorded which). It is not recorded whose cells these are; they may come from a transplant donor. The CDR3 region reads CASSSLRSGPHSYNEQFF. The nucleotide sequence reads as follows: TGTGCCAGCAGCTCTCTGAGGTCCGGGCCCCATTCCTACAATGAGCAGTTCTTC.